Listed here are 22 T cell receptor beta chains from one sample, sequenced in a study of vaccination effects on CD4 cells after COVID-19 (dated by TCRdb to between 2021 and 2024). The receptor library was made with the immunoSEQ multiplex PCR assay. In its TCRdb copy, this immuneACCESS table keeps in-frame sequences only and misses some clones. Where compared with another copy, unresolved V genes explain less than half of these, and the others have no known cause. The sample data list 63,000 or so clones, and 65% to 75% of these were observed just once. About 4.7% of the sample lies in the top ten. These receptors are not linked to any known antigen. In the ViraFEST assay, PBMC were stimulated with viral peptide pools, and antigen-specific CD4+ T cell clonotypes were then identified by expansion using TCR sequencing. After more than nine days of culture, CD4+ T cells were isolated with the EasySep CD4+ T cell isolation kit. PCR-confirmed SARS-CoV-2 infection had occurred in convalescent patients between March and December 2020, before the Alpha, Beta and Delta variants emerged in the United States.

The sequencing here drew on CD4+ T cells from PBMCs cultured with HIV peptides, taken before COVID-19 vaccination. Reading the label with the study, this specimen's cell subset or site is: HIV-1 Nef peptide pool negative control/reference culture. The receptors derive from a human donor who had a prior SARS-CoV-2 infection.

V gene TRBV5-4 combines with J gene TRBJ1-6, with D possibly matching TRBD1 (5 bases). Germline V gene data show CDR1 as SGHNT and CDR2 as YYREEE (reference sequence). V shed 3 bases and J shed 7 bases, with 11 bases lying between them. CDR3 length equals 14 residues. CDR3: CASSSPRENSPLHF. The CDR3 DNA reads as TGTGCCAGCAGCTCACCCAGGGAAAATTCACCCCTCCACTTT. The complete variable domain, with remaining parts taken from reference TRBV5-4 and TRBJ1-6, reads ETGVTQSPTHLIKTRGQQVTLRCSSQSGHNTVSWYQQALGQGPQFIFQYYREEENGRGNFPPRFSGLQFPNYSSELNVNALELDDSALYLCASSSPRENSPLHFGNGTRLTVT.

V is TRBV18 and J is TRBJ2-5; 9 nucleotides line up with TRBD1. The CDR3 extends over 16 amino acids. Germline assignment: CDR1 KGHSH and CDR2 LQKENI. Trimming cost V 3 bases and J 2 bases; bases outside gene matches: 7. DNA of the CDR3: TGTGCCAGCTCACCCCTAACAGGGGGCCGACAAGAGACCCAGTACTTC. Its protein product is CASSPLTGGRQETQYF.

The V call is TRBV5-4, the J call TRBJ2-1, with a possible D match to TRBD2 (6 bases). CDR1 is SGHNT, CDR2 YYREEE, per germline (reference sequence). The CDR3 consists of 15 residues. V was pared by 0 bases and J by 0 bases, with 7 bases between. CDR3 DNA: TGTGCCAGCAGCTTGGGCGGGAACTCCTACAATGAGCAGTTCTTC. This sequence encodes CASSLGGNSYNEQFF.

This chain connects TRBV20-1 to TRBJ2-5; 7 nucleotides align to TRBD2. The CDR3 consists of 14 residues. Germline CDR1 and CDR2: DFQATT and SNEGSKA (reference sequence). The V segment lost 3 bases and the J segment 0 bases; nucleotides outside the gene matches: 4. CDR3 in amino acids: CSASGGGNQETQYF. CDR3 sequence (DNA): TGCAGTGCTAGTGGCGGGGGAAACCAAGAGACCCAGTACTTC.

CDR3 DNA sequence: TGTGCCAGCTCCCCCCCGGGCCACTATGGCTACACCTTC. This gives the protein CASSPPGHYGYTF. V usage is TRBV18 and J usage is TRBJ1-2; D unclear. Deletions cut 6 bases from V and 3 bases from J, with 11 bases between. This CDR3 is built from 13 residues. Per germline, CDR1 KGHSH and CDR2 LQKENI.

V gene TRBV7-8 combines with J gene TRBJ2-5, with 11 bases aligning to TRBD2. This CDR3 comprises 19 residues. Germline lookup yields CDR1 SGHVS and CDR2 FQNEAQ. After removal of 7 bases from V and 7 bases from J, the junction contained 23 bases not matched to a gene. The CDR3: CASIPNAGLAGGRGGTQYF. In nucleotides, the CDR3 is TGTGCCAGCATCCCCAATGCCGGCCTAGCGGGAGGCCGCGGGGGGACCCAGTACTTC. The whole variable domain, filled in from reference TRBV7-8 and TRBJ2-5, reads GAGVSQSPRYKVAKRGQDVALRCDPISGHVSLFWYQQALGQGPEFLTYFQNEAQLDKSGLPSDRFFAERPEGSVSTLKIQRTQQEDSAVYLCASIPNAGLAGGRGGTQYFGPGTRLLVL.

A few counts support this clone. The chain employs TRBV5-6 and TRBJ1-5; D is possibly TRBD1 (6 bases). Germline loops: CDR1 SGHDT, CDR2 YYEEEE. Trimming left V 4 bases short and J 6 bases short, with 14 bases between. The CDR3 covers 14 residues. The CDR3 reads CASSALRGGQPQHF. The DNA of the CDR3 is TGTGCCAGCAGCGCGCTTCGAGGGGGTCAGCCCCAGCATTTT.

This clone was seen just once. The rearrangement links TRBV6-5 to TRBJ2-7; unclear D gene. CDR1 is MNHEY, CDR2 SVGAGI, per germline. The germline V and J ends were trimmed by 4 bases and 3 bases, with 19 bases remaining between them. This CDR3 region has 16 residues. This chain's CDR3 is CASSWARPSHLYEQYF. CDR3 sequence (DNA): TGTGCCAGCAGTTGGGCCAGGCCCTCCCACCTCTACGAGCAGTACTTC.

Details on this clone: The junction departs from the called germline gene at one end, perhaps through a read error. The CDR3 DNA is TGTGCCAGCAGCCCCCGCGGGCAGCTGAATGACAAACTGTTTTTT. It encodes CASSPRGQLNDKLFF. This chain connects TRBV11-2 to TRBJ1-4; D ambiguous. This CDR3 has 15 amino acids. CDR1 SGHAT and CDR2 FQNNGV come from the germline V gene.

This clone was counted between two and nine times. The V gene is TRBV7-3, the J gene TRBJ1-1; D unclear. This CDR3 has 14 amino acids. Germline V gene sequence: CDR1 SGHTA, CDR2 FQGTGA. V shed 2 bases and J shed 0 bases, with 7 bases lying between them. The CDR3 sequence: CASSLLRVNTEAFF. DNA of the CDR3: TGTGCCAGCAGCTTACTTCGGGTGAACACTGAAGCTTTCTTT.

The chain uses TRBV28 and TRBJ1-5; the D is unclear. Trimming cost V 3 bases and J 5 bases, with 11 bases left between them. CDR3 length: 14 amino acids. Germline V gene data show CDR1 as MDHEN and CDR2 as SYDVKM. CDR3 residues: CASSLGSRHQPQHF. DNA of the CDR3: TGTGCCAGCAGTTTGGGCAGTCGACATCAGCCCCAGCATTTT.

The chain links TRBV30 to TRBJ2-5; D not resolved. V was clipped by 4 bases and J by 2 bases, with 14 bases between them. Per germline, CDR1 GTSNPN and CDR2 SVGIG (reference sequence). There are 14 residues in the CDR3. The CDR3 loop reads CAWNKGALQETQYF. In DNA form, the CDR3 reads TGTGCCTGGAATAAGGGTGCGCTTCAAGAGACCCAGTACTTC.

The chain uses TRBV7-8 and TRBJ1-6; D is perhaps TRBD1 (6 bases). CDR1 and CDR2 from the germline V gene are SGHVS and FQNEAQ. This CDR3 spans 14 amino acids. Trimming pared 5 bases from V and 6 bases from J, leaving 11 bases between. The CDR3 sequence: CASSPGEFNSPLHF. As DNA, the CDR3 is TGTGCCAGCAGCCCAGGGGAGTTTAATTCACCCCTCCACTTT.

The chain couples TRBV9 to TRBJ2-2; 13 positions agree with TRBD2. V shed 1 base, J shed 5 bases, and the junction held 8 bases outside the gene matches. Germline V CDR1 and CDR2: SGDLS, YYNGEE. The CDR3 spans 18 residues. CDR3 DNA: TGTGCCAGCAGCGTAACTAGCGGGGGGGTGTTGAGTACCGGGGAGCTGTTTTTT. Amino acid sequence: CASSVTSGGVLSTGELFF.

The J gene is TRBJ2-3, the V gene TRBV21-1; the D segment call TRBD2 is taken from the table without a DNA check. TRBV21-1 is described as a pseudogene. The CDR3 has 17 amino acids. The CDR3 region has the DNA TGTGCCAGCAGAGGGACTAGCGGGGGGGCGGCCACAGATACGCAGTATTTT. Its protein is CASRGTSGGAATDTQYF.

This rearrangement joins TRBV18 to TRBJ1-1; 7 bases agree with TRBD1. This CDR3 comprises 18 residues. Looked up from germline, CDR1 is KGHSH and CDR2 is LQKENI. V shed 2 bases, J shed 5 bases, and the junction held 17 bases outside the gene matches. In DNA, the CDR3 is TGTGCCAGCTCACCAATTGGTAGGGGAAGGGGGCAAAGGACTGAAGCTTTCTTT. Amino acids: CASSPIGRGRGQRTEAFF. The full variable domain, with the rest looked up from reference TRBV18 and TRBJ1-1, is NAGVMQNPRHLVRRRGQEARLRCSPMKGHSHVYWYRQLPEEGLKFMVYLQKENIIDESGMPKERFSAEFPKEGPSILRIQQVVRGDSAAYFCASSPIGRGRGQRTEAFFGQGTRLTVV.

The V and J genes are TRBV18 and TRBJ1-1; D uncertain. Trimming took off 3 bases at V and 0 bases at J, with 11 bases between the two ends. The CDR3 length is 15 residues. The germline V gene has CDR1 KGHSH and CDR2 LQKENI. CDR3 residues: CASSPMGTMNTEAFF. The DNA of the CDR3 is TGTGCCAGCTCACCTATGGGCACGATGAACACTGAAGCTTTCTTT.

The CDR3 region is CASSLGGGHPNTEAFF. The CDR3 bases are TGCGCCAGCAGCTTGGGAGGAGGGCACCCGAACACTGAAGCTTTCTTT. The V call is TRBV5-1, the J call TRBJ1-1; D remains unclear. Trimming removed 0 bases at V and 1 base at J, with 13 bases between. Per germline, CDR1 SGHRS and CDR2 YFSETQ. The CDR3 consists of 16 residues.

V usage is TRBV30 and J usage is TRBJ1-6; a weak D match, TRBD1 (5 bases). In germline, CDR1 is GTSNPN, CDR2 SVGIG (reference sequence). V was cut by 5 bases and J by 10 bases, with 15 bases left in between. The CDR3 spans 13 residues. In nucleotides, the CDR3 is TGTGCCTGGGGGACGGCCGGTGGCTCACCCCTCCACTTT. Translation gives CAWGTAGGSPLHF. The whole variable domain, filled in from reference TRBV30 and TRBJ1-6, reads SQTIHQWPATLVQPVGSPLSLECTVEGTSNPNLYWYRQAAGRGLQLLFYSVGIGQISSEVPQNLSASRPQDRQFILSSKKLLLSDSGFYLCAWGTAGGSPLHFGNGTRLTVT.

The chain carries TRBV7-3 and TRBJ2-2, with 8 bases matching TRBD2. V lost 1 base to trimming and J lost 5 bases; unmatched junction nucleotides: 3. Germline CDR1 SGHTA, CDR2 FQGTGA. The CDR3 runs 15 residues. The CDR3 nucleotides are TGTGCCAGCAGCTTAATGAGCGGGGGAACCGGGGAGCTGTTTTTT. The encoded protein is CASSLMSGGTGELFF.

The chain carries TRBV6-5 and TRBJ2-3; D gene uncertain. The CDR3 consists of 13 residues. The germline V and J ends were trimmed by 5 bases and 3 bases, with 9 bases remaining between them. CDR1 is MNHEY, CDR2 SVGAGI, per germline. CDR3 coding DNA: TGTGCCAGCAGTCATGCTTTTACAGATACGCAGTATTTT. This codes for CASSHAFTDTQYF.

CDR3 amino acids: CASSRGGVPYEQYF. For the CDR3, the DNA is TGTGCCAGCAGCCGTGGGGGTGTTCCCTACGAGCAGTACTTC. The rearrangement joins TRBV4-2 to TRBJ2-7; either TRBD1 or TRBD2 may supply D (5 bases each). Between the trimmed V and J ends, which lost 4 bases and 2 bases, there was a span of 12 bases. This CDR3 comprises 14 residues. CDR1 and CDR2 (germline): LGHNA, YNFKEQ.